This T cell receptor beta chain was sequenced in a study of shared clonotypes between healthy human individuals. Germline V gene lookup returns CDR1 LNHDA and CDR2 SQIVND (reference sequence). The CDR3 contains 16 residues. V dropped 4 bases and J dropped 0 bases, with 13 bases sitting between them. Naivety among CD8 cells was defined by CD45RO negativity and positive CCR7 selection, thereby excluding terminally differentiated effector memory CD45RA+ cells. Each replicate PCR on the sorted subsets used 200 to 250 ng DNA (around 30,000 T cell genomes). Profiled with immunoSEQ multiplex PCR; TCRdb holds only in-frame clones, not every one. The table has some 2 million clones, approximately 94% seen once; the top ten hold around 1%.

The J gene is TRBJ2-1, the V gene TRBV19; possibly TRBD2 for D (6 bases). The receptor was derived from a young man in good health. Sequencing used naive CD8+ T cells sorted from blood. CDR3 in amino acids: CASSTRRESSYNEQFF. The CDR3 DNA reads TGTGCCAGTAGTACTCGACGGGAGAGCTCCTACAATGAGCAGTTCTTC.